This T cell receptor beta chain came from a study of blood T cells in healthy people across ages. Germline V gives CDR1 LGHNA, CDR2 YSLEER. The CDR3 spans 15 residues. Using a J-beta primer mix together with a sample-barcoded 5' primer, a second PCR was run for roughly 7 to 11 cycles. From the 5' RACE reads, TCRdb called clonotypes with MiXCR, one entry per CDR3 protein. Of approximately 800,000 distinct CDR3 sequences listed, about 34% are singletons. This clonotype has only a few counts. This sequence originates from a man in his late teens or twenties in good health. Sequenced: blood. V usage is TRBV4-3 and J usage is TRBJ2-5; D assignment may be TRBD1 or TRBD2 (7 bases each). Gene TRBJ2-7 matches the end of the DNA better, so the J call may be wrong. The CDR3 here is CASSQVVRGGYEQYF. The CDR3 DNA sequence: TGCGCCAGCAGCCAAGTTGTCAGGGGGGGATACGAGCAGTACTTC.